This record covers a single TCR beta chain. This entry is derived from a study of T cell changes during pregnancy in multiple sclerosis. The data were produced by immunoSEQ multiplex PCR, yet TCRdb's version contains in-frame clones alone and is incomplete. The table has just under 80,000 clones, 85% to 95% seen once; the top ten hold less than 0.75%. The source material was peripheral blood, sampled in the second trimester of pregnancy. The TCR sequence derives from a female donor in good health, enrolled as a control in a pregnancy study.

The CDR3 sequence is CATADTYEQYF. CDR3 in DNA: TGTGCCACTGCGGACACCTACGAGCAGTACTTC. This sequence joins TRBV19 and TRBJ2-7; D is perhaps TRBD1 (5 bases). V lost 10 bases to trimming and J lost 2 bases, with 9 bases between them. Germline assignment: CDR1 LNHDA and CDR2 SQIVND (reference sequence). The CDR3 contains 11 residues.